This TCR beta chain is drawn from a study of blood T cell repertoires in COVID-19. The data were produced by immunoSEQ multiplex PCR, yet TCRdb's version contains in-frame clones alone and is incomplete. The table has roughly 160,000 clones, roughly 83% seen once. Per the germline V gene, CDR1 is SGHVS and CDR2 is FQNEAQ. This CDR3 is built from 13 residues. Trimming took off 0 bases at V and 5 bases at J, with 7 bases between the two ends. The specimen sequenced was PBMCs or T cells enriched from blood (not recorded which). The receptor was derived from a woman aged 60-70 years who had recovered from COVID-19. The chain links TRBV7-8 to TRBJ1-1; D uncertain. Here the CDR3 reads CASSLASGTEAFF. The CDR3 coding sequence is TGTGCCAGCAGCTTAGCCTCCGGGACTGAAGCTTTCTTT.